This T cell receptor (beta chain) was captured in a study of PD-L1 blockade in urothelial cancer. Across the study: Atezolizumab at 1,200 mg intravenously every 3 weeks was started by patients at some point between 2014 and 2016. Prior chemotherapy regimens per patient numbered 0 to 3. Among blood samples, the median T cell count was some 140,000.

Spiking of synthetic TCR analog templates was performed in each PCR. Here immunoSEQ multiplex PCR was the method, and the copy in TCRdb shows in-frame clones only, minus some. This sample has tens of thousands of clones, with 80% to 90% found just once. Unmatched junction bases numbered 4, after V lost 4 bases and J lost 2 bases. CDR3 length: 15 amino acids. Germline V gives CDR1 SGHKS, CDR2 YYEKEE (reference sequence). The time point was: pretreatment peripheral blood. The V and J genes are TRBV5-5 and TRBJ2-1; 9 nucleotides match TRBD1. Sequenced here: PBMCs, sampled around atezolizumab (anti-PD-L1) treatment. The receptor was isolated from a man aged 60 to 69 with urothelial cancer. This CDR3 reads CASSPGTGPYNEQFF. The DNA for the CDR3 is TGTGCCAGCAGCCCCGGGACAGGGCCCTACAATGAGCAGTTCTTC. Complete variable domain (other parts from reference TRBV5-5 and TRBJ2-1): DAGVTQSPTHLIKTRGQQVTLRCSPISGHKSVSWYQQVLGQGPQFIFQYYEKEERGRGNFPDRFSARQFPNYSSELNVNALLLGDSALYLCASSPGTGPYNEQFFGPGTRLTVL.